This TCR beta chain came from a study of OX40 agonist ivuxolimab in advanced cancers. For the study at large: Clinicians treated patients with ivuxolimab, an agonistic anti-OX40 (CD134) antibody. Enrolled patients in dose escalation had cancers that were hepatocellular carcinoma, melanoma, renal cell or head and neck cancer.

Regarding the study as a whole: Compared with CD4+, CD8+ T cells on average had more expanded clones.

A remark on this clone: Its antigen is unknown.

V gave up 2 bases and J gave up 2 bases; unmatched junction bases: 5. From germline, CDR1 is SGHKS and CDR2 YYEKEE (reference sequence). This CDR3 has 15 residues. The method was immunoSEQ multiplex PCR; TCRdb's version includes in-frame clones alone and lacks a portion of them. This table holds roughly 21,000 clones, roughly 91% found once. The J gene is TRBJ2-7, the V gene TRBV5-5; 9 nucleotides line up with TRBD1. This specimen was CD4+ or CD8+ T cells sorted from blood, taken in a trial of the OX40 agonist ivuxolimab. This clonotype originated in an adult with an advanced solid tumor such as melanoma, head and neck, liver or kidney cancer. The CDR3 DNA reads as TGTGCCAGCAGCTTCTTAGGACAGGGGACCTACGAGCAGTACTTC. Its translation is CASSFLGQGTYEQYF.